Listed here are 25 T cell receptor beta chains from one sample, sequenced in a study of T cells in tuberculosis. Time point of the sample: new active TB diagnosis, blood taken before or within 7 days of starting treatment. Data came from immunoSEQ multiplex PCR; TCRdb stores just in-frame clones and leaves some out. Altogether about 33,000 clones are present, about 90% being singletons, with the ten largest covering almost 5.5%. Sequenced here: PBMCs, sampled at tuberculosis diagnosis. These receptors all come from an adult with tuberculosis.

V gene TRBV4-2 combines with J gene TRBJ2-2; 14 bases map to TRBD2. The junction had 11 bases not matched to a gene; V was cut back by 0 bases and J by 5 bases. Germline V lookup: CDR1 LGHNA, CDR2 YNFKEQ. The CDR3 loop spans 20 amino acids. The CDR3 DNA reads as TGTGCCAGCAGCCAAGAGGTAGGGACTAGCGGGAGTTTAAGGACCGGGGAGCTGTTTTTT. Its protein is CASSQEVGTSGSLRTGELFF.

The chain carries TRBV6-5 and TRBJ2-5; 12 nucleotides line up with TRBD2. Per the germline V gene, CDR1 is MNHEY and CDR2 is SVGAGI. Germline trimming cut 0 bases from V and 2 bases from J; bases unmatched to any gene: 1. The CDR3 length is 16 residues. CDR3 region: CASSYSTSGGQETQYF. CDR3 DNA sequence: TGTGCCAGCAGTTACTCGACTAGCGGGGGTCAAGAGACCCAGTACTTC.

The chain carries TRBV4-3 and TRBJ2-3; the D gene is possibly TRBD2 (5 bases). V shed 1 base and J shed 2 bases, with 7 bases lying between them. Looked up from germline, CDR1 is LGHNA and CDR2 is YSLEER. The CDR3 length is 14 residues. The CDR3 loop is CASSQGLLTDTQYF. The CDR3 DNA reads TGCGCCAGCAGCCAAGGACTACTCACAGATACGCAGTATTTT.

As concerns this clone: The DNA is omitted, as the CDR3 cannot be located on it reliably, and the CDR3 follows TCRdb's listing. This chain links TRBV5-1 with TRBJ1-2. 15 amino acids form the CDR3, both terminal residues included. Germline V lookup: CDR1 SGHRS, CDR2 YFSETQ. CDR3 protein: CASSFGSGLAYGYTF.

V and J are TRBV5-6 and TRBJ2-7; 7 bases match TRBD1. The CDR3 contains 15 residues. Germline CDR1 reads SGHDT; CDR2 reads YYEEEE. The V gene end was trimmed by 5 bases and the J gene end by 8 bases; junction bases not matched to a gene: 16. CDR3 sequence (DNA): TGTGCCAGCAGTTTCGTCGATCGACAGGGCTGGAAGCAGTACTTC. Protein: CASSFVDRQGWKQYF.

The rearrangement uses TRBV7-2 and TRBJ2-2, with D possibly being TRBD2 (5 bases). The CDR3 has 14 residues. V lost 1 base, J lost 6 bases, and 9 bases lay in between. The germline V gene encodes CDR1 SGHTA and CDR2 FQGNSA. The CDR3 protein is CASSLGGRAGELFF. The CDR3 bases are TGTGCCAGCAGCTTAGGAGGGCGGGCCGGGGAGCTGTTTTTT.

V gene TRBV6-5 combines with J gene TRBJ2-7; D gene ambiguous. V lost 6 bases to trimming and J lost 2 bases, with 11 bases between them. The CDR3 is made up of 13 amino acids. Germline-derived CDR1 and CDR2 are MNHEY and SVGAGI. The chain's CDR3 is CASSRPRAYEQYF. Written as DNA, the CDR3 is TGTGCCAGCAGCCGACCTCGGGCCTACGAGCAGTACTTC.

The chain carries TRBV6-5 and TRBJ1-1, with 9 bases that match TRBD1. This CDR3 is 14 amino acids long. Germline loops: CDR1 MNHEY, CDR2 SVGAGI. V shed 4 bases, J shed 5 bases, and the junction held 5 bases outside the gene matches. CDR3 bases: TGTGCCAGCAGTTCCGGGACAGGGAGAACTGAAGCTTTCTTT. Protein: CASSSGTGRTEAFF.

The chain has TRBV29-1 and TRBJ1-5, with a tentative D call TRBD1 (5 bases). V dropped 6 bases and J dropped 5 bases, with 8 bases sitting between them. Germline V gene data show CDR1 as SQVTM and CDR2 as ANQGSEA. CDR3 size: 11 residues. CDR3 nucleotide sequence: TGCAGCGTGGGAGGGGATCAGCCCCAGCATTTT. It encodes CSVGGDQPQHF.

The chain joins TRBV4-1 to TRBJ2-3, with 10 positions matching TRBD2. The CDR3 has 17 amino acids. The J segment lost 2 bases and the V segment lost 4 bases, leaving 9 bases of the junction unmatched. Per the germline V gene, CDR1 is MGHRA and CDR2 is YSYEKL. In DNA, the CDR3 is TGCGCCAGCAGCCCTACCACCACTAGCGGGATCACAGATACGCAGTATTTT. Protein product: CASSPTTTSGITDTQYF.

A remark on this clone: At one end the junction does not follow the germline gene, possibly because of a read error. The chain joins TRBV7-2 to TRBJ1-3, with a tentative D call TRBD1 (5 bases). The CDR3 loop spans 13 amino acids. Germline assignment: CDR1 SGHTA and CDR2 FQGNSA. The CDR3 bases are TGTGCCAGCAGCCCCCTGAGGACAAGCCGAGAGGAATTT. It is translated as CASSPLRTSREEF.

The chain has TRBV30 and TRBJ1-4, with D unresolved. Trimming stripped 4 bases from V and 4 bases from J, with 7 bases between. Germline CDR1 reads GTSNPN; CDR2 reads SVGIG (reference sequence). The CDR3 contains 12 residues. The CDR3 loop is CAWMDFNEKLFF. The CDR3 DNA is TGTGCCTGGATGGACTTTAATGAAAAACTGTTTTTT.

The chain links TRBV19 to TRBJ2-1; the match to TRBD2 covers 9 bases. The germline CDR1 and CDR2 sequences are LNHDA and SQIVND (reference sequence). Trimming removed 3 bases from V and 4 bases from J; junction bases left unmatched: 4. The CDR3 extends over 15 amino acids. CDR3 sequence (DNA): TGTGCCAGTAGTATCGCTAGCGGGATTTACAATGAGCAGTTCTTC. Its protein is CASSIASGIYNEQFF.

The chain employs TRBV28 and TRBJ2-7; TRBD1 might be the D (5 bases). The ends were cut back, 4 bases at V and 4 bases at J, with 11 bases in the middle. Germline CDR1 and CDR2: MDHEN and SYDVKM. CDR3 length: 13 residues. The CDR3 region has the DNA TGTGCCAGCAGTTCCAGGGCCCCTTACGAGCAGTACTTC. Amino acid sequence: CASSSRAPYEQYF.

The J gene is TRBJ2-2, the V gene TRBV1; TRBD2 is the table's D call and was not checked against the DNA. TRBV1 is noted as a pseudogene. CDR3 size: 17 residues. In DNA, the CDR3 is TGCACCAGCAGCCAGGTACTAGCGGGAGGCGGCACCGGGGAGCTGTTTTTT. It yields the protein CTSSQVLAGGGTGELFF.

The gene calls are TRBV6-1 and TRBJ2-5, with TRBD2 matching over 7 bases. CDR1 and CDR2 from the germline V gene are MNHNS and SASEGT. Trimming at V came to 10 bases and at J to 7 bases, leaving 12 bases not matched to a gene. The CDR3 covers 13 residues. CDR3 nucleotides: TGTGCCACCCTCACCTGGGGGGAGGGGACCCAGTACTTC. Residues: CATLTWGEGTQYF.

The CDR3, as DNA: TGTGCCAGCAGTGCCGGCGGGGAGCTGTTTTTT. Its translation is CASSAGGELFF. The chain uses TRBV6-6 and TRBJ2-2; no definite D call. This CDR3 spans 11 amino acids. The V and J ends lost 5 bases and 7 bases respectively, with 5 bases between them. In germline, CDR1 is MNHNY, CDR2 SVGAGI (reference sequence).

V usage is TRBV28 and J usage is TRBJ1-4; tentatively, D is TRBD1 (5 bases). CDR1 is MDHEN, CDR2 SYDVKM, per germline. CDR3 length: 16 residues. Trimming took off 5 bases at V and 8 bases at J, with 21 bases between the two ends. Written as DNA, the CDR3 is TGTGCCAGCAGTCGGGCGGGGGAGGCGGGGAAGGAAAAACTGTTTTTT. It specifies CASSRAGEAGKEKLFF.

The chain couples TRBV25-1 to TRBJ2-7; 9 nucleotides line up with TRBD2. The length of the CDR3 is 15 residues. The V gene's germline CDR1 is MGHDK and CDR2 SYGVNS. With V trimmed by 2 bases and J by 6 bases, 8 bases remained unmatched. The CDR3 spells CASSEDRAGGAEQYF. CDR3 coding DNA: TGTGCCAGCAGTGAAGATAGGGCGGGGGGGGCCGAGCAGTACTTC.

This clone was detected a few times. This CDR3 reads CASSHFSSLAGEQFF. The CDR3 bases are TGTGCCAGCAGCCACTTCTCCAGCTTAGCGGGCGAGCAGTTCTTC. The genes are TRBV2 and TRBJ2-1; TRBD2 matches at 7 bases. The CDR3 loop spans 15 amino acids. The junction had 15 bases not matched to a gene; V was cut back by 6 bases and J by 10 bases. CDR1 and CDR2 (germline): SNHLY, FYNNEI. Variable domain in full (rest from reference TRBV2 and TRBJ2-1): EPEVTQTPSHQVTQMGQEVILRCVPISNHLYFYWYRQILGQKVEFLVSFYNNEISEKSEIFDDQFSVERPDGSNFTLKIRSTKLEDSAMYFCASSHFSSLAGEQFFGPGTRLTVL.

The genes are TRBV5-4 and TRBJ2-3; 11 nucleotides line up with TRBD2. Germline CDR1 reads SGHNT; CDR2 reads YYREEE (reference sequence). The junction had 5 bases not matched to a gene; V was cut back by 0 bases and J by 5 bases. There are 16 residues in the CDR3. The CDR3 protein is CASSLGSGGAKDTQYF. CDR3 bases: TGTGCCAGCAGCTTGGGTAGCGGGGGGGCCAAAGATACGCAGTATTTT.

The chain recombines TRBV6-5 with TRBJ1-3; TRBD1 matches at 7 bases. CDR3 length equals 14 residues. Germline V gives CDR1 MNHEY, CDR2 SVGAGI. Trimming removed 5 bases from V and 4 bases from J; junction bases left unmatched: 5. CDR3 DNA sequence: TGTGCCAGCAGTAGCCTAGGGGGCGGAAACACCATATATTTT. It yields the protein CASSSLGGGNTIYF.

The rearrangement joins TRBV10-3 to TRBJ2-5, with 9 bases matching TRBD2. V was clipped by 6 bases and J by 1 base; unmatched bases: 6. This CDR3 comprises 15 residues. CDR1 ENHRY and CDR2 SYGVKD come from the germline V gene. CDR3 nucleotide sequence: TGTGCCATCAGGAGACTAGCGGAGTCCCAAGAGACCCAGTACTTC. This codes for CAIRRLAESQETQYF.

This clone appeared once. J is TRBJ2-1 and V is TRBV27; TRBD2 matches 10 bases. The V gene end was trimmed by 3 bases and the J gene end by 9 bases; junction bases not matched to a gene: 8. Germline loops: CDR1 MNHEY, CDR2 SMNVEV (reference sequence). CDR3 length: 15 residues. CDR3 loop: CASSFLAGVFGEQFF. DNA for the CDR3: TGTGCCAGCAGTTTCCTAGCGGGGGTCTTCGGTGAGCAGTTCTTC.

The J gene is TRBJ1-6, the V gene TRBV11-2; no definite D call. Germline V gene data show CDR1 as SGHAT and CDR2 as FQNNGV. Trimming stripped 1 base from V and 9 bases from J, with 7 bases between. The length of the CDR3 is 13 residues. This chain's CDR3 is CASSLGLFSPLHF. CDR3 nucleotide sequence: TGTGCCAGCAGCTTAGGTCTGTTTTCACCCCTCCACTTT.